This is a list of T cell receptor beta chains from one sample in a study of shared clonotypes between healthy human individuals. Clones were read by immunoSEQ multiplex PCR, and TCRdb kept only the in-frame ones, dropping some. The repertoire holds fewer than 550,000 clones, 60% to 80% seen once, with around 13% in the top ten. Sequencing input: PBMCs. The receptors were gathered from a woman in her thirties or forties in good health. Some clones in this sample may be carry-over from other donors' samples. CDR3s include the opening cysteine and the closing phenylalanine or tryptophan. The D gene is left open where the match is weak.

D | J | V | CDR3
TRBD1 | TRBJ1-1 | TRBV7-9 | CASIRTGGNTEAFF
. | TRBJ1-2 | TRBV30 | CAWSITHRYGYTF
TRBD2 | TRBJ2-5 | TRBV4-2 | CASSPASGRGETQYF
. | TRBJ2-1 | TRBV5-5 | CASSLAASSYNEQFF
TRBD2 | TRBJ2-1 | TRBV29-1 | CSVEPVVGGELGGQFF
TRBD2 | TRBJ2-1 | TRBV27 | CASSLKGPRAGGPGKQFF
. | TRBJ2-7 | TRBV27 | CASSLSRAETQYF
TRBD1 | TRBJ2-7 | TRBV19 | CASSPTGQGVYEQYF
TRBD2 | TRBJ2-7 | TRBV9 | CASSVGLAGGPGTYEQYF
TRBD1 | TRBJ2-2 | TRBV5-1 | CASSPGGAGELFF
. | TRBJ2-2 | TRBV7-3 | CASSINPDPEAGELFF
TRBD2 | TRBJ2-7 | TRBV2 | CASGTGTSGSSYEQYF
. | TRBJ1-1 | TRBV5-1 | CASSPRGAWTEAFF
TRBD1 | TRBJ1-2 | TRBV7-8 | CASSVRQGRDGYTF
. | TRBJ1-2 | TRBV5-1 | CASSFLGDNYGYTF
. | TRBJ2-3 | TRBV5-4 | CASSLSTGTDTQYF
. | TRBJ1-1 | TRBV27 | CASSITGFMNTEAFF
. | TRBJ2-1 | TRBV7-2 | CASSPVAGEQFF
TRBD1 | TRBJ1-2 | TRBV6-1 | CASSEQRGTGKVGYYGYTF
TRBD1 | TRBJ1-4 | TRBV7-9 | CASRTGTGNEKLFF
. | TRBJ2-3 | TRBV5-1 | CASSLVVDTQYF
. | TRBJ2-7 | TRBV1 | CTSSQERLGPGREQYF
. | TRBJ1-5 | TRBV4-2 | CASSQNLGVQPQHF
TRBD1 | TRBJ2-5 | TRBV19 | CASSRGQGSETQYF
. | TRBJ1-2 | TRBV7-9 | CASSLVLGSAYTNYGYTF
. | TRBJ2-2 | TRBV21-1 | CASSKGEGGPNTGELFF
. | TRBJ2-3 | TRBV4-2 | CASSQDRGGTDTQYF
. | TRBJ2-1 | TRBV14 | CASSHGALAATYNEQFF
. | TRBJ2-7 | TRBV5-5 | CASSPVTEGGEQYF
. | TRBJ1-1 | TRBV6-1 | CASSVGPARDTEAFF
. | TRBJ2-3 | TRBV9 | CASSVRGQSTDTQYF
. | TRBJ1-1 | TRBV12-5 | CASGLERNTEAFF
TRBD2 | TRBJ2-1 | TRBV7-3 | CASSLIGAGGNEQFF
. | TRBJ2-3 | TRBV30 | CAWSVTADTQYF
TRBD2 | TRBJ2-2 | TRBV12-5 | CASGALLAGVNTGELFF
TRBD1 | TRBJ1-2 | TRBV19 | CASSPPIAGGVHGYTF
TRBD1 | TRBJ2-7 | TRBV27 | CASSFRDRGYEQYF
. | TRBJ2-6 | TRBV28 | CASSSGQLDGANVLTF
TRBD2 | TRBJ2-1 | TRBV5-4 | CASRLTSGPYNEQFF
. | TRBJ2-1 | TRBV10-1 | CASSDVGIRGNEQFF
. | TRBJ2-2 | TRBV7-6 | CASSLQGTNTGELFF
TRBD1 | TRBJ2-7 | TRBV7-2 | CASRIGQVSYEQYF
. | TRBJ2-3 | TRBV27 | CASSHLQGLGDTQYF
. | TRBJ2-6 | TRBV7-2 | CASSQTVRLEYSGANVLTF
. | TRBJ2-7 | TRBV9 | CASSPRGSASYEQYF
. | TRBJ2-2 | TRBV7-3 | CASSLNPEDGELFF